What follows is one TCR beta chain and its context. This sample was taken from a study of blood T cell repertoires in COVID-19. Study information: The United States, Italy and Spain supplied acute and convalescent COVID-19 samples. Sources were T cells, B-cell-depleted T cells, or PBMCs; the material itself was cDNA or gDNA.

Clones were read by immunoSEQ multiplex PCR, and TCRdb kept only the in-frame ones, dropping some. The sample lists approximately 280,000 clones, approximately 86% occurring once. The V and J ends lost 2 bases and 6 bases respectively, with 10 bases between them. This CDR3 is built from 13 residues. Germline lookup yields CDR1 LGHNA and CDR2 YNFKEQ. The chain couples TRBV4-2 to TRBJ1-1; D may be TRBD1 (5 bases). This TCR was sampled from a woman younger than 30 who had recovered from COVID-19. The source material was PBMCs or T cells enriched from blood (not recorded which). The CDR3 region is CASSQPGGAEAFF. DNA for the CDR3: TGTGCCAGCAGCCAACCCGGGGGGGCTGAAGCTTTCTTT.